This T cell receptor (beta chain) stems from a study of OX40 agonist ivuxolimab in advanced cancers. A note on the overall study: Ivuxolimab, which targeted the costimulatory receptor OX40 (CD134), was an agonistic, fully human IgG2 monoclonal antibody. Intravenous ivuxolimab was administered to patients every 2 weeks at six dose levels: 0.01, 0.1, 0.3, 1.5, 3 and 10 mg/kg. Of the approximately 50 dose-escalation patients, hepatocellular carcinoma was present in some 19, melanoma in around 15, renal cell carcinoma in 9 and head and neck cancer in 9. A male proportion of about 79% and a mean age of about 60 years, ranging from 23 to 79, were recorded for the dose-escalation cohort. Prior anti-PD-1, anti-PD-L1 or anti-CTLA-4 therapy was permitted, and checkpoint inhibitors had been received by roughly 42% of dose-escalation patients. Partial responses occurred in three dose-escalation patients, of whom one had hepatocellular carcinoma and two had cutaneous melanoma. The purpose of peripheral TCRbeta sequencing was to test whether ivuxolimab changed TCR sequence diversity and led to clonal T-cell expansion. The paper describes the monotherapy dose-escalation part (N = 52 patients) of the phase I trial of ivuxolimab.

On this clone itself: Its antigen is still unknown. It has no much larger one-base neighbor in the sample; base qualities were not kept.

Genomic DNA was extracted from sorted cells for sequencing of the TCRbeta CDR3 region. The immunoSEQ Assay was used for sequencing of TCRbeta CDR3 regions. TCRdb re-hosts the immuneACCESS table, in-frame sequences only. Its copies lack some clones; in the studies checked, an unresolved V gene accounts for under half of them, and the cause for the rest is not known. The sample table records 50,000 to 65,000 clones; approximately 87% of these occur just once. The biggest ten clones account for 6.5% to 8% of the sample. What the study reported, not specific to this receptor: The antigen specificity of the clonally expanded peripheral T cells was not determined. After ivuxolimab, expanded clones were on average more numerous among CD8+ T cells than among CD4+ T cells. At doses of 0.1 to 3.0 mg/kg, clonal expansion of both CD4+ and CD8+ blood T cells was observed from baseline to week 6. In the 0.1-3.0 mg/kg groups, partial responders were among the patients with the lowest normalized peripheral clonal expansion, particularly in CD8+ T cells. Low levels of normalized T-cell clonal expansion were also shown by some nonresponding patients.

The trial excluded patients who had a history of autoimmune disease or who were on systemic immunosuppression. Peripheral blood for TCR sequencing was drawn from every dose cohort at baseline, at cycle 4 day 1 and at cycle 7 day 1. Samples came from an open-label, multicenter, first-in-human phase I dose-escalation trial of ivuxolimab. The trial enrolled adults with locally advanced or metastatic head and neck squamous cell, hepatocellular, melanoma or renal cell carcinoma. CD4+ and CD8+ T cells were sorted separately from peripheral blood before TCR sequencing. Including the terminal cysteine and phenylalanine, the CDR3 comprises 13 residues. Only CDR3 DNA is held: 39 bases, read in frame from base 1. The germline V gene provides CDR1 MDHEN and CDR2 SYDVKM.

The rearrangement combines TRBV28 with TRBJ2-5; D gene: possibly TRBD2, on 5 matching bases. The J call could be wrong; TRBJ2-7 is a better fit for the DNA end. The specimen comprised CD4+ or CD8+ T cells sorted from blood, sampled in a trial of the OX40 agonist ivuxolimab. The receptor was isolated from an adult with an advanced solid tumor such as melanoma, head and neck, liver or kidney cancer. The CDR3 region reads CASSFYGDYEQYF. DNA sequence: TGTGCCAGCAGTTTTTACGGGGACTACGAGCAGTACTTC.